The 32 T cell receptor beta chains given below trace back to one sample, sequenced in a study of shared clonotypes between healthy human individuals. The repertoire was sequenced with immunoSEQ multiplex PCR; TCRdb's copy has only in-frame clones and lacks some. Of about 680,000 clones in the sample, about 90% were seen once. Naive CD8 isolation took CD45RO-negative cells positively selected for CCR7 and excluded terminally differentiated effector memory CD45RA+ cells. Sequencing was done on a sample of naive CD8+ T cells sorted from blood. The receptors come from a man under 40 in good health.

J is TRBJ2-1 and V is TRBV5-6; D may be TRBD2 (5 bases). V was shortened by 1 base and J by 0 bases, with 8 bases between the two germline ends. The germline V gene has CDR1 SGHDT and CDR2 YYEEEE. This CDR3 has 15 amino acids. CDR3 sequence (DNA): TGTGCCAGCAGCTTGAGAGGGAGCTCCTACAATGAGCAGTTCTTC. Residues: CASSLRGSSYNEQFF.

The chain carries TRBV19 and TRBJ1-1; D might be TRBD1 (5 bases). This CDR3 is 13 amino acids long. The V gene's germline CDR1 is LNHDA and CDR2 SQIVND (reference sequence). Trimming left V 3 bases short and J 7 bases short, with 12 bases between. CDR3 sequence: CASSILSGGEAFF. DNA of the CDR3: TGTGCCAGTAGTATTCTGTCGGGGGGTGAAGCTTTCTTT.

The V call is TRBV7-9, the J call TRBJ2-3; unclear D gene. The CDR3 spans 16 residues. V lost 0 bases, J lost 0 bases, and 10 bases lay in between. The germline V gene encodes CDR1 SEHNR and CDR2 FQNEAQ (reference sequence). The CDR3 DNA sequence: TGTGCCAGCAGCTTAGCGAAGGCACCCAGCACAGATACGCAGTATTTT. Its translation: CASSLAKAPSTDTQYF.

The J gene is TRBJ2-1, the V gene TRBV27; D might be TRBD2 (6 bases). This CDR3 contains 15 residues. Germline V gives CDR1 MNHEY, CDR2 SMNVEV (reference sequence). V was pared by 6 bases and J by 6 bases, with 18 bases between. The CDR3 DNA is TGTGCCAGCAGACCTAGCGCGACCTCGGGCAATGAGCAGTTCTTC. Its protein product is CASRPSATSGNEQFF.

The rearrangement uses TRBV9 and TRBJ1-4; 10 bases map to TRBD1. Germline lookup yields CDR1 SGDLS and CDR2 YYNGEE. The CDR3 contains 15 residues. V shed 3 bases and J 5 bases; nucleotides not matched to a gene: 4. CDR3 sequence (DNA): TGTGCCAGCAGCGGCCTGGGACAGGGGAATGAAAAACTGTTTTTT. Protein sequence: CASSGLGQGNEKLFF.

This chain uses TRBV5-4 with TRBJ2-1; possible D gene TRBD2, 6 bases. Germline CDR1 reads SGHNT; CDR2 reads YYREEE (reference sequence). There are 17 residues in the CDR3. The V and J ends lost 1 base and 7 bases respectively, with 21 bases between them. CDR3 amino acids: CASSLWGSGPSWNEQFF. The CDR3 DNA is TGTGCCAGCAGCTTGTGGGGTAGCGGACCTTCGTGGAATGAGCAGTTCTTC.

The chain recombines TRBV15 with TRBJ2-7, with TRBD1 matching 12 bases. The CDR3 runs 16 residues. V shed 0 bases and J 5 bases; nucleotides not matched to a gene: 5. Germline-derived CDR1 and CDR2 are LNHNV and YYDKDF (reference sequence). DNA of the CDR3: TGTGCCACCAGCAGAGAGGACGGGACAGGGGGCAACGAGCAGTACTTC. Encoded protein: CATSREDGTGGNEQYF.

In the case of this clone: The sample carries other DNA sequences with the same CDR3. V gene TRBV6-1 combines with J gene TRBJ2-3; D unresolved. The V end was cut by 2 bases, the J end by 1 base, with 4 bases between. The CDR3 consists of 13 residues. The germline gives CDR1 MNHNS, CDR2 SASEGT. The CDR3, as DNA: TGTGCCAGCAGTGAATTGGGCACAGATACGCAGTATTTT. Translated, it gives CASSELGTDTQYF.

This rearrangement joins TRBV9 to TRBJ2-5; D gene ambiguous. Between the trimmed V and J ends, which lost 6 bases and 7 bases, there was a span of 7 bases. Germline CDR1 and CDR2: SGDLS and YYNGEE. The CDR3 runs to 10 residues. The CDR3 sequence is CASTRGTQYF. CDR3 nucleotide sequence: TGTGCCAGCACCCGAGGGACCCAGTACTTC.

This clone appeared once. The rearrangement links TRBV5-4 to TRBJ2-1, with D maybe TRBD2 (6 bases). CDR1 and CDR2 from the germline V gene are SGHNT and YYREEE (reference sequence). The CDR3 consists of 16 residues. The germline V and J ends were trimmed by 3 bases and 0 bases, with 13 bases remaining between them. The CDR3 DNA reads TGTGCCAGCAGCTCGGGACTCATAAGCTCCTACAATGAGCAGTTCTTC. Translating gives CASSSGLISSYNEQFF.

This clone was detected many times. This chain uses TRBV6-6 with TRBJ2-3; D is unclear. Germline lookup yields CDR1 MNHNY and CDR2 SVGAGI (reference sequence). The CDR3 has 13 amino acids. Trimming cost V 6 bases and J 2 bases, with 9 bases left between them. CDR3 in amino acids: CASSLEYTDTQYF. CDR3 sequence (DNA): TGTGCCAGCAGCCTCGAATACACAGATACGCAGTATTTT.

The chain carries TRBV19 and TRBJ2-7, with TRBD1 identical over 9 bases. The V and J ends lost 1 base and 3 bases, in that order; junction bases with no gene match: 1. Germline V gene lookup returns CDR1 LNHDA and CDR2 SQIVND (reference sequence). This CDR3 comprises 14 residues. This CDR3 reads CASSIAGQGYEQYF. CDR3 bases: TGTGCCAGTAGTATAGCGGGACAGGGCTACGAGCAGTACTTC.

The chain has TRBV6-1 and TRBJ1-1, with a possible D match to TRBD1 (5 bases). The CDR3 covers 13 residues. V was clipped by 1 base and J by 7 bases, with 10 bases between them. Germline V gene data show CDR1 as MNHNS and CDR2 as SASEGT. The CDR3, as DNA: TGTGCCAGCAGTGAAGTTAGGGGAGTTGAAGCTTTCTTT. This sequence encodes CASSEVRGVEAFF.

The chain links TRBV19 to TRBJ2-2; D gene uncertain. This CDR3 is 16 amino acids long. Trimming took 9 bases from V and 6 from J, leaving 23 bases between them. In germline, CDR1 is LNHDA, CDR2 SQIVND (reference sequence). CDR3 amino acids: CASISRTEKVPGELFF. Written as DNA, the CDR3 is TGTGCCAGCATTTCTCGGACCGAGAAGGTTCCCGGGGAGCTGTTTTTT.

The V call is TRBV7-9, the J call TRBJ2-7; 10 bases map to TRBD1. CDR3 size: 14 residues. The ends lost 3 bases at V and 2 bases at J; junction bases unmatched: 1. From germline, CDR1 is SEHNR and CDR2 FQNEAQ (reference sequence). The CDR3 nucleotides read TGTGCCAGCAGCTTGGGACAGGGGACCTACGAGCAGTACTTC. It yields the protein CASSLGQGTYEQYF.

V is TRBV27 and J is TRBJ2-1; 7 nucleotides line up with TRBD1. This CDR3 contains 15 residues. Trimming cost V 7 bases and J 6 bases; bases outside gene matches: 12. Germline assignment: CDR1 MNHEY and CDR2 SMNVEV (reference sequence). The CDR3 reads CASNHRRGQINEQFF. The DNA of the CDR3 is TGTGCCAGCAATCACCGCCGGGGACAGATCAATGAGCAGTTCTTC.

This clone was found once. In nucleotides, the CDR3 is TGTGCCAGCAGCTTGGATGGGGGGTACGAGCAGTACTTC. This codes for CASSLDGGYEQYF. This chain connects TRBV7-9 to TRBJ2-7; perhaps TRBD2 as D (6 bases). The CDR3 length is 13 residues. Germline V gene data show CDR1 as SEHNR and CDR2 as FQNEAQ (reference sequence). Trimming removed 3 bases at V and 4 bases at J, with 10 bases between.

This sequence joins TRBV7-6 and TRBJ2-2; D not certain. Germline loops: CDR1 SGHVS, CDR2 FNYEAQ. The germline V and J ends were trimmed by 6 bases and 7 bases, with 15 bases remaining between them. The CDR3 loop spans 14 amino acids. DNA for the CDR3: TGTGCCAGCAGAATACCCTCCCATGACGGGGAGCTGTTTTTT. Translation: CASRIPSHDGELFF.

The chain is built from TRBV5-6 and TRBJ2-7, with TRBD1 matching over 7 bases. The germline gives CDR1 SGHDT, CDR2 YYEEEE. The CDR3 spans 14 residues. V trimming: 4 bases; J trimming: 7 bases; junction bases outside the gene matches: 11. The chain's CDR3 is CASSPTGSLGEQYF. The CDR3 DNA follows: TGTGCCAGCAGCCCGACAGGGTCCCTCGGAGAGCAGTACTTC.

The chain couples TRBV27 to TRBJ2-3, with 14 nucleotides matching TRBD2. The CDR3 runs 15 residues. Germline trimming cut 7 bases from V and 7 bases from J; bases unmatched to any gene: 7. From germline, CDR1 is MNHEY and CDR2 SMNVEV (reference sequence). CDR3 nucleotide sequence: TGTGCCAGCACCTCAGGACTAGCGGGAGGTAATACGCAGTATTTT. Amino acid sequence: CASTSGLAGGNTQYF.

This clone was recorded once. This chain joins TRBV20-1 and TRBJ2-1; D unclear. This CDR3 contains 11 residues. Trimming took off 0 bases at V and 8 bases at J, with 5 bases between the two ends. The V gene's germline CDR1 is DFQATT and CDR2 SNEGSKA (reference sequence). The CDR3 region has the DNA TGCAGTGCTAGAGAGAGTCATGAGCAGTTCTTC. As protein: CSARESHEQFF.

The rearrangement joins TRBV4-3 to TRBJ2-4, with 7 bases aligning to TRBD2. The germline gives CDR1 LGHNA, CDR2 YSLEER. CDR3 length equals 16 residues. The J segment lost 8 bases and the V segment lost 0 bases, leaving 10 bases of the junction unmatched. CDR3 DNA sequence: TGCGCCAGCAGCCAAGATGCCCGCGGGAGAGGATACATTCAGTACTTC. Translating it yields CASSQDARGRGYIQYF.

This clone was counted a few times. The same CDR3 is also encoded by other DNA sequences in this sample. The CDR3: CASSIGGGSYEQYF. The CDR3 coding sequence is TGTGCCAGTAGTATTGGTGGCGGTAGCTACGAGCAGTACTTC. This sequence joins TRBV19 and TRBJ2-7; no firm D call. The CDR3 covers 14 residues. The V gene lost 3 bases and the J gene lost 3 bases, with 12 bases spanning the gap. Germline V CDR1 and CDR2: LNHDA, SQIVND (reference sequence).

This rearrangement joins TRBV27 to TRBJ2-1, with D hard to call. The CDR3 has 16 residues. Germline V gives CDR1 MNHEY, CDR2 SMNVEV (reference sequence). V dropped 9 bases and J dropped 4 bases, with 22 bases sitting between them. The CDR3 DNA is TGTGCCAGTACCTCAAATGGGAACATAAGGTACAATGAGCAGTTCTTC. It is translated as CASTSNGNIRYNEQFF.

The V call is TRBV15, the J call TRBJ2-3; 8 positions agree with TRBD2. Germline V CDR1 and CDR2: LNHNV, YYDKDF (reference sequence). The junction had 4 bases not matched to a gene; V was cut back by 2 bases and J by 3 bases. The CDR3 has 15 amino acids. CDR3 coding DNA: TGTGCCACCAGCAGATCACGGGGGGGGACAGATACGCAGTATTTT. It codes for CATSRSRGGTDTQYF.

This clone was detected a few times. This chain links TRBV29-1 with TRBJ1-5; tentatively, D is TRBD1 (5 bases). CDR3 length: 13 amino acids. Trimming cost V 3 bases and J 12 bases, with 18 bases left between them. CDR1 and CDR2 (germline): SQVTM, ANQGSEA. The CDR3: CSVEVDTFGVQHF. In nucleotides, the CDR3 is TGCAGCGTTGAGGTGGACACCTTCGGGGTCCAGCATTTT. Combining the CDR3 with reference TRBV29-1 and TRBJ1-5 gives the whole variable domain SAVISQKPSRDICQRGTSLTIQCQVDSQVTMMFWYRQQPGQSLTLIATANQGSEATYESGFVIDKFPISRPNLTFSTLTVSNMSPEDSSIYLCSVEVDTFGVQHFGDGTRLSIL.

As concerns this clone: The same CDR3 is also encoded by other DNA sequences in this sample. The rearrangement uses TRBV27 and TRBJ1-5, with a tentative D call TRBD1 (6 bases). The CDR3 is 16 amino acids. Trimming left V 6 bases short and J 0 bases short, with 15 bases between. Per the germline V gene, CDR1 is MNHEY and CDR2 is SMNVEV (reference sequence). CDR3 sequence: CASRPGQTLSNQPQHF. The CDR3 coding sequence is TGTGCCAGCAGACCTGGACAGACACTTAGCAATCAGCCCCAGCATTTT.

The sample holds a few counts of this clone. J is TRBJ2-7 and V is TRBV6-5; 7 bases are a match to TRBD2. This CDR3 has 14 amino acids. Trimming at V came to 2 bases and at J to 5 bases, leaving 6 bases not matched to a gene. CDR1 and CDR2 (germline): MNHEY, SVGAGI. The CDR3 DNA is TGTGCCAGCAGTTACGGGGGGAGGGCACACGAGCAGTACTTC. This gives the protein CASSYGGRAHEQYF.

The V call is TRBV5-4, the J call TRBJ2-3; D gene uncertain. Looked up from germline, CDR1 is SGHNT and CDR2 is YYREEE (reference sequence). The CDR3 runs 13 residues. Deletions cut 1 base from V and 2 bases from J, with 5 bases between. The CDR3 reads CASSLFITDTQYF. The CDR3 DNA reads as TGTGCCAGCAGCTTGTTCATCACAGATACGCAGTATTTT.

The V and J genes are TRBV5-5 and TRBJ2-7, with 7 bases aligning to TRBD2. Germline V gene sequence: CDR1 SGHKS, CDR2 YYEKEE (reference sequence). J was trimmed by 2 bases and V by 2 bases; bases with no gene match: 7. This CDR3 region has 15 residues. The DNA of the CDR3 is TGTGCCAGCAGCTTAGGACTAGAGGCGGCCTACGAGCAGTACTTC. Translation: CASSLGLEAAYEQYF.

The chain combines TRBV9 with TRBJ2-3; either TRBD1 or TRBD2 may supply D (5 bases each). Germline V gene lookup returns CDR1 SGDLS and CDR2 YYNGEE. V gave up 0 bases and J gave up 2 bases, with 10 bases separating them. This CDR3 spans 15 amino acids. Here the CDR3 DNA reads TGTGCCAGCAGCGTAGGAGGGACGGTCACAGATACGCAGTATTTT. It specifies CASSVGGTVTDTQYF.

This clone appeared once. The rearrangement uses TRBV4-1 and TRBJ1-4; 10 bases match TRBD1. V lost 4 bases and J lost 0; bases outside the gene matches: 8. The CDR3 consists of 18 residues. Germline CDR1 and CDR2: MGHRA and YSYEKL. In nucleotides, the CDR3 is TGCGCCAGCAGCCTTCGACAGGGGGCAGGGTCAACTAATGAAAAACTGTTTTTT. It encodes CASSLRQGAGSTNEKLFF.